This is a list of T cell receptor beta chains from one sample in a study of PD-1 blockade in classical Hodgkin lymphoma. The repertoire was sequenced with immunoSEQ multiplex PCR; TCRdb's copy has only in-frame clones and lacks some. The sample has 20,000 to 25,000 clones, 60% to 80% seen once; the top ten hold about 3.6%. Sequencing used peripheral blood mononuclear cells (PBMCs), obtained at baseline. The source of these receptors is a human donor with classical Hodgkin lymphoma. Both conserved end residues are part of each CDR3. The order of the fields is J gene, clone size, D gene, V gene, CDR3 protein, CDR3 DNA. D genes are given only for firm matches. Some rows mark clone size as missing; the rest say once, few, many or name a class of expanded clone.

J: TRBJ1-6
size: .
D: .
V: TRBV6-6
CDR3: CAGREEAYNSPLHF
DNA: TGTGCCGGGAGAGAGGAGGCCTATAATTCACCCCTCCACTTT

J: TRBJ2-3
size: once
D: .
V: TRBV11-2
CDR3: CASSLGMGGGPLQYF
DNA: TGTGCCAGCAGCTTAGGAATGGGGGGGGGCCCGCTGCAGTATTTT

J: TRBJ1-1
size: medium-sized
D: .
V: TRBV12-5
CDR3: CASAEGWLTEAFF
DNA: TGTGCTAGTGCCGAGGGGTGGCTCACTGAAGCTTTCTTT

J: TRBJ1-4
size: .
D: .
V: TRBV7-9
CDR3: CASSSSNEKLFF
DNA: TGTGCCAGCAGCTCAAGTAATGAAAAACTGTTTTTT

J: TRBJ1-3
size: .
D: TRBD1
V: TRBV5-8
CDR3: CASSDRDRASSGNTIYF
DNA: TGTGCCAGCAGCGATCGGGACAGGGCCTCCTCTGGAAACACCATATATTTT

J: TRBJ1-1
size: .
D: .
V: TRBV5-4
CDR3: CASSGRGPNTEAFF
DNA: TGTGCCAGCAGCGGCAGGGGTCCGAACACTGAAGCTTTCTTT

J: TRBJ2-7
size: .
D: .
V: TRBV7-2
CDR3: CASSPAYEQYF
DNA: TGTGCCAGCAGCCCCGCTTACGAGCAGTACTTC

J: TRBJ1-1
size: once
D: .
V: TRBV6-1
CDR3: CASSEARLTEAFF
DNA: TGTGCCAGCAGTGAAGCGAGACTCACTGAAGCTTTCTTT

J: TRBJ2-2
size: .
D: TRBD2
V: TRBV7-6
CDR3: CASSLGAGTSGDTGELFF
DNA: TGTGCCAGCAGCTTAGGGGCCGGGACTAGCGGCGACACCGGGGAGCTGTTTTTT

J: TRBJ2-3
size: .
D: .
V: TRBV5-1
CDR3: CASSGGFTDTQYF
DNA: TGCGCCAGCAGTGGAGGGTTCACAGATACGCAGTATTTT

J: TRBJ1-2
size: .
D: TRBD1
V: TRBV28
CDR3: CASSTGTGDYGYTF
DNA: TGTGCCAGCAGCACCGGGACAGGGGACTATGGCTACACCTTC

J: TRBJ2-1
size: .
D: .
V: TRBV5-4
CDR3: CASSLAWITPLAGKDNEQFF
DNA: TGTGCCAGCAGCTTGGCCTGGATAACCCCACTTGCGGGGAAAGACAATGAGCAGTTCTTC